This TCR beta chain was identified in a study of prognosis after radiotherapy for stage I lung cancer. Study as a whole: Medical inoperability was the status assigned to all non-small cell lung cancer patients.

Sample collection consisted of around 6 milliliters of peripheral blood drawn at each of two time points. As to this clonotype: One end of the junction does not line up with germline, which may come from a read error.

The genomic DNA TCR beta CDR3 region underwent two rounds of multiplex PCR. The first PCR round targeted every TRBV and TRBJ gene with specific primers. As the PCR entered its second round, universal primers were used. TCRdb fed the multiplex PCR reads into MiXCR, producing one record per CDR3 protein. The sample carries 30,000 to 40,000 distinct CDR3 sequences, less than 45% recorded once. Germline CDR1 and CDR2: MDHEN and SYDVKM. The CDR3 has 15 amino acids. This chain joins TRBV28 and TRBJ2-2, with TRBD1 matching over 8 bases. This sample comprised PBMCs, obtained before or after stereotactic body radiation therapy (not recorded which). This clonotype originated in a donor at least 50 years old with non-small cell lung cancer. CDR3 sequence (DNA): TGCGCCAGCAGCTGCCCCAGGGGGCGAGCCGGGGAGCTGTTTTTT. It encodes CASSCPRGRAGELFF. Full variable domain (outside the CDR3, taken from reference TRBV28 and TRBJ2-2): DVKVTQSSRYLVKRTGEKVFLECVQDMDHENMFWYRQDPGLGLRLIYFSYDVKMKEKGDIPEGYSVSREKKERFSLILESASTNQTSMYLCASSCPRGRAGELFFGEGSRLTVL.